The present TCR beta chain was sequenced within a study of T cell responses to AZD1222 COVID-19 vaccine. Data came from immunoSEQ multiplex PCR; TCRdb stores just in-frame clones and leaves some out. This sample carries about 180,000 clones, about nine tenths of them seen once, and the ten largest clones take 1.9%. Remarks on this clone: Other DNA variants within this sample encode the same CDR3.

V was trimmed by 5 bases and J by 0 bases, leaving 15 bases between them. The CDR3 has 16 amino acids. CDR1 is SEHNR and CDR2 is FQNEAQ in the germline V gene (reference sequence). The chain links TRBV7-9 to TRBJ2-3; D is possibly TRBD2 (6 bases). The sample was peripheral blood, taken 28 days after the second AZD1222 dose. The receptor's source is an adult who received the AZD1222 COVID-19 vaccine. CDR3 in DNA: TGTGCCAGCAGCCCCCCTGGAGGGCCCAGCACAGATACGCAGTATTTT. This sequence encodes CASSPPGGPSTDTQYF.